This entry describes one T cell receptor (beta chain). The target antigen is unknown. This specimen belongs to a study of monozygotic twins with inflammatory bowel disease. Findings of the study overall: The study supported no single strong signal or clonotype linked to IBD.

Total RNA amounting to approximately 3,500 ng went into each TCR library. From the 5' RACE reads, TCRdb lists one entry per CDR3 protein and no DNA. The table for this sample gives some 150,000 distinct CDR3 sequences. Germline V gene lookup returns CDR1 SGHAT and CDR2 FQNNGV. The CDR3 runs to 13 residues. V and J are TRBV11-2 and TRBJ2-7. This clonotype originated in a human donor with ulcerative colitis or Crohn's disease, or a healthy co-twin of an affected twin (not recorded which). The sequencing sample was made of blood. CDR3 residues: CASSLRPMGEQYF. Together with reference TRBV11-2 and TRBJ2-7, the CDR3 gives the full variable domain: EAGVAQSPRYKIIEKRQSVAFWCNPISGHATLYWYQQILGQGPKLLIQFQNNGVVDDSQLPKDRFSAERLKGVDSTLKIQPAKLEDSAVYLCASSLRPMGEQYFGPGTRLTVT.